The 18 T cell receptor beta chains below come from one sample, sequenced in a study of OX40 agonist ivuxolimab in advanced cancers. Library preparation was by the immunoSEQ multiplex PCR assay. In its TCRdb copy, this immuneACCESS table keeps in-frame sequences only and misses some clones. Where compared with another copy, unresolved V genes explain less than half of these, and the others have no known cause. The sample data list roughly 65,000 clones, and 90% to 95% of these were observed just once. 0.25% to 0.3% of the sample is in the top ten clones. Material: CD4+ or CD8+ T cells sorted from blood, obtained in a trial of the OX40 agonist ivuxolimab. The receptors were sampled from an adult with an advanced solid tumor such as melanoma, head and neck, liver or kidney cancer.

The gene calls are TRBV28 and TRBJ1-5, with D maybe TRBD1 (5 bases). Germline V gives CDR1 MDHEN, CDR2 SYDVKM. CDR3 length: 14 amino acids. V lost 4 bases and J lost 6, with 13 bases in between. The CDR3 DNA is TGTGCCAGCAGTTCGACAGCGGATGGTCAGCCCCAGCATTTT. The encoded protein is CASSSTADGQPQHF.

This chain links TRBV28 with TRBJ2-3; 11 bases agree with TRBD1. Germline V CDR1 and CDR2: MDHEN, SYDVKM. The CDR3 runs 15 residues. V gave up 5 bases and J gave up 3 bases; unmatched junction bases: 4. DNA for the CDR3: TGTGCCAGCAGTCACGGACAGGGGGCTACAGATACGCAGTATTTT. Protein product: CASSHGQGATDTQYF.

V and J are TRBV4-1 and TRBJ2-1, with D unclear. The germline V gene encodes CDR1 MGHRA and CDR2 YSYEKL. V was trimmed by 0 bases and J by 0 bases, leaving 12 bases between them. The length of the CDR3 is 17 residues. The CDR3 loop is CASSQDRSDGSYNEQFF. The CDR3 DNA sequence: TGCGCCAGCAGCCAAGACAGGTCGGACGGCTCCTACAATGAGCAGTTCTTC.

The V and J genes are TRBV6-1 and TRBJ2-1, with 10 bases fitting TRBD2. The ends lost 7 bases at V and 7 bases at J; junction bases unmatched: 10. The CDR3 covers 15 residues. CDR1 and CDR2 from the germline V gene are MNHNS and SASEGT. In DNA form, the CDR3 reads TGTGCCAGCAAACTCCAGCGGGAGGGCCAAAATGAGCAGTTCTTC. This translates into CASKLQREGQNEQFF.

The chain joins TRBV7-7 to TRBJ2-1, with 8 positions matching TRBD2. There are 15 residues in the CDR3. Germline-derived CDR1 and CDR2 are SSHAT and FNYEAQ (reference sequence). After removal of 5 bases from V and 7 bases from J, the junction contained 10 bases not matched to a gene. As DNA, the CDR3 is TGTGCCAGCAGCGTTGACCGGGAGGGAGATAATGAGCAGTTCTTC. Translation gives CASSVDREGDNEQFF.

With respect to this clone: Other nucleotide sequences in the sample specify the same CDR3. The V call is TRBV18, the J call TRBJ2-3; 8 bases are a match to TRBD1. The V gene end was trimmed by 3 bases and the J gene end by 0 bases; junction bases not matched to a gene: 5. CDR1 KGHSH and CDR2 LQKENI come from the germline V gene. The CDR3 loop spans 16 amino acids. CDR3 in DNA: TGTGCCAGCTCACCCGGAACAGGGGGAAGCACAGATACGCAGTATTTT. Translation gives CASSPGTGGSTDTQYF.

The chain recombines TRBV5-1 with TRBJ2-1; 10 nucleotides agree with TRBD2. CDR3 size: 18 residues. The V gene's germline CDR1 is SGHRS and CDR2 YFSETQ. The trim removed 3 bases at V and 6 bases at J, leaving 15 bases unmatched. Here the CDR3 reads CASSSNPPLAGGSNEQFF. CDR3 in DNA: TGCGCCAGCAGCTCCAACCCCCCGTTAGCGGGAGGATCCAATGAGCAGTTCTTC.

This clone appeared once. V usage is TRBV7-9 and J usage is TRBJ2-5; 9 nucleotides agree with TRBD2. V shed 1 base, J shed 0 bases, and the junction held 3 bases outside the gene matches. Germline lookup yields CDR1 SEHNR and CDR2 FQNEAQ (reference sequence). CDR3 size: 16 residues. In nucleotides, the CDR3 is TGTGCCAGCAGCTTAGTTCTAGCGGGGAACCAAGAGACCCAGTACTTC. Its translation is CASSLVLAGNQETQYF.

The chain carries TRBV10-3 and TRBJ2-3; either TRBD1 or TRBD2 may fit D (5 bases each). CDR3 length: 14 amino acids. CDR1 is ENHRY, CDR2 SYGVKD, per germline. Trimming cost V 6 bases and J 2 bases, with 12 bases left between them. CDR3 sequence reads: CAIRGDLDTDTQYF. CDR3 DNA sequence: TGTGCCATCAGGGGGGATCTTGACACAGATACGCAGTATTTT.

This CDR3 is CASRDGGAKNIQYF. The CDR3 nucleotides are TGTGCCAGCAGAGACGGGGGGGCCAAAAACATTCAGTACTTC. This chain uses TRBV6-5 with TRBJ2-4, with TRBD2 matching 7 bases. Germline CDR1 MNHEY, CDR2 SVGAGI. V lost 6 bases to trimming and J lost 1 base; unmatched junction nucleotides: 3. This CDR3 comprises 14 residues.

The CDR3 sequence: CIIEQATDTQYF. CDR3 DNA sequence: TGCATAATCGAACAGGCCACAGATACGCAGTATTTT. The chain couples TRBV29-1 to TRBJ2-3; TRBD1 might be the D (5 bases). This CDR3 spans 12 amino acids. CDR1 is SQVTM and CDR2 is ANQGSEA in the germline V gene.

V and J are TRBV5-6 and TRBJ1-2; TRBD1 is a possible D gene (6 bases). The CDR3 is made up of 16 amino acids. Germline V CDR1 and CDR2: SGHDT, YYEEEE. Trimming removed 4 bases from V and 1 base from J, with 17 bases in between. The CDR3 reads CASSPVRTAINYGYTF. For the CDR3, the DNA is TGTGCCAGCAGCCCCGTGAGGACAGCTATTAACTATGGCTACACCTTC.

The table lists this clone with a count of one. The chain recombines TRBV6-1 with TRBJ1-2, with D possibly matching TRBD1 (5 bases). The CDR3 is 15 amino acids. Germline loops: CDR1 MNHNS, CDR2 SASEGT. The V gene lost 7 bases and the J gene lost 4 bases, with 19 bases spanning the gap. CDR3: CASTRRGRDAYGYTF. CDR3 DNA sequence: TGTGCCAGCACCCGAAGGGGCCGGGATGCCTATGGCTACACCTTC.

The chain links TRBV18 to TRBJ2-1; 7 bases map to TRBD1. Germline loops: CDR1 KGHSH, CDR2 LQKENI. CDR3 length: 16 amino acids. Unmatched junction bases numbered 5, after V lost 0 bases and J lost 3 bases. CDR3 in DNA: TGTGCCAGCTCACCACCTCCAACAGGGGTCTACAATGAGCAGTTCTTC. Its translation: CASSPPPTGVYNEQFF.

The chain couples TRBV9 to TRBJ2-2, with D maybe TRBD2 (5 bases). This CDR3 contains 17 residues. Germline values: CDR1 SGDLS, CDR2 YYNGEE. The V and J ends lost 4 bases and 4 bases respectively, with 20 bases between them. The CDR3, as DNA: TGTGCCAGCAGCTCAACACCTTGGGAGTTTGGCACCGGGGAGCTGTTTTTT. Residues: CASSSTPWEFGTGELFF.

V gene TRBV7-2 combines with J gene TRBJ2-5; 7 positions match TRBD1. Germline assignment: CDR1 SGHTA and CDR2 FQGNSA. J gave up 2 bases and V 5 bases, and 8 bases lay outside the gene matches. This CDR3 is 15 amino acids long. The chain's CDR3 is CASSGSDRVQETQYF. Written as DNA, the CDR3 is TGTGCCAGCAGCGGCAGTGACAGGGTTCAAGAGACCCAGTACTTC. Full variable domain (remainder filled in from reference TRBV7-2 and TRBJ2-5): GAGVSQSPSNKVTEKGKDVELRCDPISGHTALYWYRQSLGQGLEFLIYFQGNSAPDKSGLPSDRFSAERTGGSVSTLTIQRTQQEDSAVYLCASSGSDRVQETQYFGPGTRLLVL.

This sequence joins TRBV15 and TRBJ2-5, with 13 bases identical to TRBD2. CDR1 is LNHNV and CDR2 is YYDKDF in the germline V gene (reference sequence). The CDR3 consists of 16 residues. J was trimmed by 5 bases and V by 1 base; bases with no gene match: 4. The CDR3 here is CATSRGLAGGSETQYF. The CDR3 DNA reads TGTGCCACCAGCAGAGGACTAGCGGGAGGTTCGGAGACCCAGTACTTC.

A few counts support this clone. V usage is TRBV5-1 and J usage is TRBJ1-1; weak D call: TRBD1 (6 bases). CDR1 and CDR2 from the germline V gene are SGHRS and YFSETQ. The CDR3 runs to 16 residues. Trimming took off 0 bases at V and 1 base at J, with 13 bases between the two ends. CDR3 protein: CASSLALTGQNTEAFF. The CDR3 DNA reads as TGCGCCAGCAGCTTGGCCCTGACAGGCCAGAACACTGAAGCTTTCTTT.